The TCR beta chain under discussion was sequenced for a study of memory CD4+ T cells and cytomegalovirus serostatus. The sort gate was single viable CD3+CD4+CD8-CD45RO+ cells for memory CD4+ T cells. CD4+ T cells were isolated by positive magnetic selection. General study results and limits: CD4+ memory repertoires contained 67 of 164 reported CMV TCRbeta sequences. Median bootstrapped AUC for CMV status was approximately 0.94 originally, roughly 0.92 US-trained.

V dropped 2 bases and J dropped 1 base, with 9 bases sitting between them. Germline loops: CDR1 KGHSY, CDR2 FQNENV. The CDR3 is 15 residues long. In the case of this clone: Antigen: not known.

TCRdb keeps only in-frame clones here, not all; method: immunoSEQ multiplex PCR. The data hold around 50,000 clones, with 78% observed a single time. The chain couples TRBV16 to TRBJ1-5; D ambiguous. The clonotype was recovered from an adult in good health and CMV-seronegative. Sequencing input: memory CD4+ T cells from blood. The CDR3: CASSQGWESNQPQHF. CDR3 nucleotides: TGTGCCAGCAGCCAAGGATGGGAGAGCAATCAGCCCCAGCATTTT.